This T cell receptor (beta chain) was identified in a study of vaccination effects on CD4 cells after COVID-19. Overall study context: Following the second dose by a median of 72 days, the post-vaccine samples were obtained. A density of more than 1.5 million PBMC per well was used; these cells were cultured with approximately 9.1 IU/ml IL-2 and approximately 9.4 ug/ml peptides. Study results and caveats: Marked clonal contraction of both clone types appeared late after vaccination.

The authors isolated CD4+ T cells after around nine days of culture. Subjects were given two BNT162b2 or mRNA-1273 vaccine doses. Days 3 and 7 saw half the medium replaced with IL-2 medium. Measured with immunoSEQ multiplex PCR; TCRdb has only the in-frame clones, and not every one. This sample has 43,000 or so clones, with approximately 70% found just once. About this clone: The target antigen is unknown.

The receptor's source is a human donor who received a COVID-19 vaccine. The starting material was CD4+ T cells from PBMCs cultured without peptide, obtained after COVID-19 vaccination.

CDR3 DNA sequence: TGTGCCAGCAGCTTGGGAAAAGATGTCTCTGGAAACACCATATATTTT. Its translation: CASSLGKDVSGNTIYF. This rearrangement joins TRBV5-4 to TRBJ1-3, with unresolved D. The CDR3 is made up of 16 amino acids. Germline lookup yields CDR1 SGHNT and CDR2 YYREEE (reference sequence). V was shortened by 0 bases and J by 0 bases, with 10 bases between the two germline ends.